A single sample is the source of the 3 T cell receptor beta chains below, sequenced in a study of circulating and synovial CD4+ cells in juvenile arthritis. Produced via immunoSEQ multiplex PCR; TCRdb's table is partial and in-frame only. The sample holds fewer than 35,000 clones, 90% to 95% seen once. The sample consisted of CD4+ T cells from blood. Source of these receptors: a human donor with juvenile idiopathic arthritis.

This rearrangement joins TRBV19 to TRBJ1-1; no definite D call. This CDR3 spans 17 amino acids. V was pared by 9 bases and J by 0 bases, with 23 bases between. The germline CDR1 and CDR2 sequences are LNHDA and SQIVND (reference sequence). This chain's CDR3 is CASNGARGLPMNTEAFF. The CDR3 bases are TGTGCCAGCAACGGAGCACGAGGGTTACCTATGAACACTGAAGCTTTCTTT.

The chain is built from TRBV4-3 and TRBJ2-1; D possibly corresponds to TRBD2 (5 bases). Germline V gives CDR1 LGHNA, CDR2 YSLEER. The CDR3 extends over 21 amino acids. Trimming left V 0 bases short and J 6 bases short, with 30 bases between. CDR3 DNA sequence: TGCGCCAGCAGCCAAGATCTCGGGGTTATGACGCCAGGCGGGCCCCGCAATGAGCAGTTCTTC. Translated: CASSQDLGVMTPGGPRNEQFF.

This clone has a single count. The chain joins TRBV7-2 to TRBJ1-5, with D uncertain. This CDR3 comprises 14 residues. CDR1 and CDR2 from the germline V gene are SGHTA and FQGNSA. Trimming stripped 5 bases from V and 6 bases from J, with 14 bases between. The CDR3 DNA follows: TGTGCCAGCAGCAGAGAGGGATACGGTCAGCCCCAGCATTTT. It codes for CASSREGYGQPQHF. Together with reference TRBV7-2 and TRBJ1-5, the CDR3 gives the full variable domain: GAGVSQSPSNKVTEKGKDVELRCDPISGHTALYWYRQSLGQGLEFLIYFQGNSAPDKSGLPSDRFSAERTGGSVSTLTIQRTQQEDSAVYLCASSREGYGQPQHFGDGTRLSIL.